What follows are 16 T cell receptor beta chains derived from one specimen sequenced in a study of T cells in narcolepsy listed by TCRdb under 2018. The library was built by means of the immunoSEQ multiplex PCR assay. TCRdb carries this immuneACCESS record with in-frame sequences only. Its versions omit some clonotypes, under half of them owing to an unresolved V gene in the studies checked, with the rest unexplained. The sample table lists 25,000 to 30,000 clones, approximately 80% of them with a count of one. In total, the top ten clones hold around 1% of the sample. Source material: memory (CD45RA-) CD4+ T cells from blood. The intended sense of this specimen's cell subset or site label: memory T cells sorted ex vivo from peripheral blood. All receptors derive from a human donor in good health.

Only one count was recorded for this clone. The rearrangement joins TRBV18 to TRBJ1-1; D remains ambiguous. Germline V gene lookup returns CDR1 KGHSH and CDR2 LQKENI. V was trimmed by 0 bases and J by 0 bases, leaving 5 bases between them. The CDR3 totals 14 residues. The CDR3, as DNA: TGTGCCAGCTCACCACCATCCGTGAACACTGAAGCTTTCTTT. Translating gives CASSPPSVNTEAFF. The variable domain in full, with the rest retrieved from reference TRBV18 and TRBJ1-1, is NAGVMQNPRHLVRRRGQEARLRCSPMKGHSHVYWYRQLPEEGLKFMVYLQKENIIDESGMPKERFSAEFPKEGPSILRIQQVVRGDSAAYFCASSPPSVNTEAFFGQGTRLTVV.

This clone was seen only once. The rearrangement uses TRBV18 and TRBJ2-1; TRBD2 might be the D (5 bases). V was cut by 3 bases and J by 2 bases, with 8 bases left in between. Germline lookup yields CDR1 KGHSH and CDR2 LQKENI. This CDR3 has 14 residues. In DNA form, the CDR3 reads TGTGCCAGCTCACCCGGGGTAGCCTACAATGAGCAGTTCTTC. It encodes CASSPGVAYNEQFF.

The rearrangement links TRBV5-8 to TRBJ2-1, with TRBD1 matching over 7 bases. Germline assignment: CDR1 SGHTS and CDR2 YDEGEE. V was pared by 0 bases and J by 7 bases, with 4 bases of the junction left unmatched. The CDR3 has 14 residues. CDR3 loop: CASSLGQGRNEQFF. The CDR3 coding sequence is TGTGCCAGCAGCTTGGGACAGGGTAGGAATGAGCAGTTCTTC.

This chain links TRBV7-2 with TRBJ2-5; perhaps D is TRBD1 or TRBD2 (7 bases each). Trimming stripped 2 bases from V and 5 bases from J, with 12 bases between. CDR3 length: 14 amino acids. Germline CDR1 is SGHTA and CDR2 is FQGNSA. The CDR3 region has the DNA TGTGCCAGCAGCTTATTCCAGGGGGGGGAGACCCAGTACTTC. It yields the protein CASSLFQGGETQYF.

V and J are TRBV19 and TRBJ1-5; no definite D call. The CDR3 totals 13 residues. Trimming removed 1 base from V and 7 bases from J, with 8 bases in between. From germline, CDR1 is LNHDA and CDR2 SQIVND (reference sequence). The CDR3 region is CASSIGSRQPQHF. The CDR3 coding sequence is TGTGCCAGTAGTATAGGGTCACGGCAGCCCCAGCATTTT. Using reference TRBV19 and TRBJ1-5 for the parts outside the CDR3, the full variable domain is DGGITQSPKYLFRKEGQNVTLSCEQNLNHDAMYWYRQDPGQGLRLIYYSQIVNDFQKGDIAEGYSVSREKKESFPLTVTSAQKNPTAFYLCASSIGSRQPQHFGDGTRLSIL.

The chain is built from TRBV6-6 and TRBJ2-7, with TRBD1 matching 7 bases. Germline V lookup: CDR1 MNHNY, CDR2 SVGAGI (reference sequence). The CDR3 is 14 amino acids. Trimming at V came to 6 bases and at J to 4 bases, leaving 9 bases not matched to a gene. The CDR3 DNA is TGTGCCAGCAGGGGACCGGGACAGACTTACGAGCAGTACTTC. Translating it yields CASRGPGQTYEQYF.

V and J are TRBV27 and TRBJ1-6, with no clear D. The germline V gene has CDR1 MNHEY and CDR2 SMNVEV (reference sequence). The V and J ends lost 2 bases and 6 bases respectively, with 11 bases between them. This CDR3 contains 15 residues. The CDR3 reads CASSLGVWVNSPLHF. Here the CDR3 DNA reads TGTGCCAGCAGTTTAGGGGTTTGGGTTAATTCACCCCTCCACTTT.

DNA of the CDR3: TGTGCCAGCAGTGTAGGTAGCTATGGCTACGAGCAGTACTTC. This encodes CASSVGSYGYEQYF. The chain employs TRBV2 and TRBJ2-7; the D is unclear. Germline CDR1 reads SNHLY; CDR2 reads FYNNEI. The CDR3 consists of 14 residues. V lost 4 bases, J lost 3 bases, and 13 bases lay in between.

V is TRBV5-1 and J is TRBJ2-1; TRBD2 matches 8 bases. This CDR3 comprises 17 residues. V trimming: 2 bases; J trimming: 4 bases; junction bases outside the gene matches: 11. Looked up from germline, CDR1 is SGHRS and CDR2 is YFSETQ. CDR3 sequence (DNA): TGCGCCAGCAGCTTTTCCCAAAGCGGGAGAGGTTACAATGAGCAGTTCTTC. The encoded protein is CASSFSQSGRGYNEQFF. Using reference TRBV5-1 and TRBJ2-1 for the parts outside the CDR3, the full variable domain is KAGVTQTPRYLIKTRGQQVTLSCSPISGHRSVSWYQQTPGQGLQFLFEYFSETQRNKGNFPGRFSGRQFSNSRSEMNVSTLELGDSALYLCASSFSQSGRGYNEQFFGPGTRLTVL.

The CDR3 bases are TGTGCCAGCAGCTTAGGGCGGGGTGGCACAGATACGCAGTATTTT. Translation: CASSLGRGGTDTQYF. The V gene is TRBV7-9, the J gene TRBJ2-3, with D possibly being TRBD2 (6 bases). V was clipped by 1 base and J by 1 base, with 9 bases between them. The CDR3 totals 15 residues. CDR1 is SEHNR, CDR2 FQNEAQ, per germline (reference sequence).

The gene calls are TRBV2 and TRBJ2-3; perhaps TRBD2 as D (6 bases). V lost 6 bases, J lost 6 bases, and 19 bases lay in between. The CDR3 has 15 amino acids. Germline CDR1 reads SNHLY; CDR2 reads FYNNEI. The CDR3 DNA sequence: TGTGCCAGCAGCCCCCGGAGTGCGGGGTTCGATACGCAGTATTTT. It codes for CASSPRSAGFDTQYF.

The CDR3 coding sequence is TGTGCCAGCAGCCAATTCTCCCCTGGGGACACTGAAGCTTTCTTT. Encoded protein: CASSQFSPGDTEAFF. The V and J genes are TRBV14 and TRBJ1-1; D is unclear. CDR3 size: 15 residues. V shed 2 bases and J shed 3 bases, with 13 bases lying between them. Per the germline V gene, CDR1 is SGHDN and CDR2 is FVKESK.

V is TRBV19 and J is TRBJ2-5; D remains unclear. The CDR3 sequence is 11 residues long. Deletions cut 5 bases from V and 2 bases from J, with 3 bases between. From germline, CDR1 is LNHDA and CDR2 SQIVND (reference sequence). CDR3 residues: CASSVQETQYF. For the CDR3, the DNA is TGTGCCAGTAGTGTTCAAGAGACCCAGTACTTC.

This chain joins TRBV30 and TRBJ2-4; TRBD2 might be the D (5 bases). The V gene lost 0 bases and the J gene lost 12 bases, with 18 bases spanning the gap. The CDR3 consists of 14 residues. Germline V gives CDR1 GTSNPN, CDR2 SVGIG (reference sequence). The CDR3 nucleotides are TGTGCCTGGAGTGTACCCCCCCAACGGAGGACTCAGTACTTC. Its protein product is CAWSVPPQRRTQYF.

The chain recombines TRBV30 with TRBJ2-1, with 13 bases fitting TRBD2. CDR3 length: 13 amino acids. CDR1 is GTSNPN and CDR2 is SVGIG in the germline V gene (reference sequence). V trimming: 8 bases; J trimming: 15 bases; junction bases outside the gene matches: 13. CDR3 sequence: CARTSGGVPSLFF. DNA of the CDR3: TGTGCCCGAACTAGCGGGGGGGTTCCATCGTTGTTCTTC.

This rearrangement joins TRBV20-1 to TRBJ1-2; possible D gene TRBD1, 6 bases. The germline gives CDR1 DFQATT, CDR2 SNEGSKA (reference sequence). The length of the CDR3 is 11 residues. V was shortened by 1 base and J by 14 bases, with 14 bases between the two germline ends. In DNA form, the CDR3 reads TGCAGTGCTAGAGCAGGGGTAAAGGGGACCTTC. Protein product: CSARAGVKGTF.